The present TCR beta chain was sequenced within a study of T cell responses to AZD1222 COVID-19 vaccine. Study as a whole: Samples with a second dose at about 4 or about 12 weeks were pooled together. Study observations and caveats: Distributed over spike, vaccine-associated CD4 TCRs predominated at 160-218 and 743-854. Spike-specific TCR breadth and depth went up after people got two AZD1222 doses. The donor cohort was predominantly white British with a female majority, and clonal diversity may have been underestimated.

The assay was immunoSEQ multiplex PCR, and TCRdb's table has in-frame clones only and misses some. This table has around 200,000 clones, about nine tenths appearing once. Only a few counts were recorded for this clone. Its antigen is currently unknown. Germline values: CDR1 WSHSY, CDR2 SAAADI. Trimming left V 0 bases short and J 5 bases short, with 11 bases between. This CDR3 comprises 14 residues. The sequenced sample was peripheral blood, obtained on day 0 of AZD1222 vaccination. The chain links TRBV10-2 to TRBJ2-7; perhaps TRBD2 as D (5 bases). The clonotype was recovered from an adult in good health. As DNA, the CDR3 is TGCGCCAGCAGTGAGTCGAGGGTATTGGACGAGCAGTACTTC. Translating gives CASSESRVLDEQYF.